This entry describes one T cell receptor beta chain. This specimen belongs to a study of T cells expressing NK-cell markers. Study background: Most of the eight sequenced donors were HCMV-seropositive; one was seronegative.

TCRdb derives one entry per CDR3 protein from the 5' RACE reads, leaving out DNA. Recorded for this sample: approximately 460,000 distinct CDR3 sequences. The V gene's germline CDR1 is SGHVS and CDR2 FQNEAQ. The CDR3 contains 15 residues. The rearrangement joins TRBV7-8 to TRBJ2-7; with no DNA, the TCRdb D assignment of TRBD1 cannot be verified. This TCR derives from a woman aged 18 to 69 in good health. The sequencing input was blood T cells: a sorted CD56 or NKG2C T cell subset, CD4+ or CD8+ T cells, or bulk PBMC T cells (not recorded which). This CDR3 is CASSPGQGNFYEQYF.